The entry below gives a single TCR beta chain sequence along with its context. Authors' processing steps: Amplification with reference gene primers provided the estimates of nucleated cell counts. Profiled with immunoSEQ multiplex PCR; TCRdb holds only in-frame clones, not every one. V, J and clone size are taken as reported in that table, and D and trimming were inferred from the DNA itself. The sample has some 70,000 clones; 81% are singletons. These data are taken from a study of blood T cell repertoires in COVID-19. Study-wide background: Sites in the United States, Italy and Spain provided acute and convalescent COVID-19 samples. The analysed material was cDNA or gDNA that came from T cells, B-cell-depleted T cells, or PBMCs.

Trimming took 5 bases from V and 1 from J; bases not matched to a gene: 8. CDR3 length equals 15 residues. Germline V gives CDR1 SGHTA, CDR2 FQGNSA. V is TRBV7-2 and J is TRBJ2-7; 7 nucleotides agree with TRBD2. The specimen sequenced was peripheral blood. The receptor comes from a woman in her 70s with acute or convalescent COVID-19. CDR3 coding DNA: TGTGCCAGCAGCCCCCAGTGGGGGGGATCCTACGAGCAGTACTTC. Its protein is CASSPQWGGSYEQYF.